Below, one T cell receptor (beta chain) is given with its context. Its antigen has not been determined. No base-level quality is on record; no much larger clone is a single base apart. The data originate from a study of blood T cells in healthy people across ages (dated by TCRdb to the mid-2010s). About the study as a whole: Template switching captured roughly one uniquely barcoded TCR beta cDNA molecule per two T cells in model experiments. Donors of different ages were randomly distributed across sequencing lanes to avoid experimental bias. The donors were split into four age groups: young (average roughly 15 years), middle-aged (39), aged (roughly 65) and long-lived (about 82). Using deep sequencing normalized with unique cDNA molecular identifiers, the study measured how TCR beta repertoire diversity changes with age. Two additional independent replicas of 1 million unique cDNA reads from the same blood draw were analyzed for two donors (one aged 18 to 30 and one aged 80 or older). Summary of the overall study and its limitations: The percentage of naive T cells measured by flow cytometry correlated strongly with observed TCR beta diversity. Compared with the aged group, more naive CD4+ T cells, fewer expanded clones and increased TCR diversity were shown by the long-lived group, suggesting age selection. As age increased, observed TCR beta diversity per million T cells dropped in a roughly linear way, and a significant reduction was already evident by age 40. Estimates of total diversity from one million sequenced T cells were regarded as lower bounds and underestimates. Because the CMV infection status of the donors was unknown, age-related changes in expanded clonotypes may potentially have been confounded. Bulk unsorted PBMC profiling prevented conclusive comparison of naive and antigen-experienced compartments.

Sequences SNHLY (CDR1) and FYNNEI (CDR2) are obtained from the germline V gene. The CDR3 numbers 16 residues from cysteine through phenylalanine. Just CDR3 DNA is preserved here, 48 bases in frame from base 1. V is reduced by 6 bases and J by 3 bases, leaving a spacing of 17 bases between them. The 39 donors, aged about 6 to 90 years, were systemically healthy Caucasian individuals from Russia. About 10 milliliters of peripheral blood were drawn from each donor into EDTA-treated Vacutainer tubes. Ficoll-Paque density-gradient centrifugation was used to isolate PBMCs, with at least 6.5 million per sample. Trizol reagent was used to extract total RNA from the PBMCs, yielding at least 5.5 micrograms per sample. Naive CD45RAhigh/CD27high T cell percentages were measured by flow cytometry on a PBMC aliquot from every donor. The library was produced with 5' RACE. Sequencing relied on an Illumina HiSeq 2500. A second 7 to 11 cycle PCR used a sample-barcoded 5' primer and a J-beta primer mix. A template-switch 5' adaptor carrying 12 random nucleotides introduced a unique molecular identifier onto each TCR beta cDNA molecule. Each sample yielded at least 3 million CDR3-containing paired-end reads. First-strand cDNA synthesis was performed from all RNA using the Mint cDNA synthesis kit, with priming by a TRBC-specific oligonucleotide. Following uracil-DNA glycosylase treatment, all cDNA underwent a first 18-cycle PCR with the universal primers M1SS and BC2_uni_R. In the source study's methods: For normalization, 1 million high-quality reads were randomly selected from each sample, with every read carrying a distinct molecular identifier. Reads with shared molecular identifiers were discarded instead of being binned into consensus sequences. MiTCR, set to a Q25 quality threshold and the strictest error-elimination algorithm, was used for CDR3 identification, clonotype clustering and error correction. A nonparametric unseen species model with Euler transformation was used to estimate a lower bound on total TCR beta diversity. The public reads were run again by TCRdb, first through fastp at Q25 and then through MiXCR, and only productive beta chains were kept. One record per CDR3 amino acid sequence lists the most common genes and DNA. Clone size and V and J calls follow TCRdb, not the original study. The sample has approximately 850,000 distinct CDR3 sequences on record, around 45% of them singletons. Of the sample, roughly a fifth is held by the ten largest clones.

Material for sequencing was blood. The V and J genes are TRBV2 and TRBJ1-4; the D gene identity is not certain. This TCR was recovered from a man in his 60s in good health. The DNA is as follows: TGTGCCAGCAGGGGCCCATTCCGCGCAGCTAATGAAAAACTGTTTTTT. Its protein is CASRGPFRAANEKLFF.